These 2 T cell receptor beta chains originate from one sample sequenced in a study of CD8+ T cells in alopecia areata. Investigators isolated RNA and reverse transcribed it into cDNA to act as the sequencing template. Clones were read by immunoSEQ multiplex PCR, and TCRdb kept only the in-frame ones, dropping some. The sample lists some 170,000 clones; approximately 65% were seen once. The starting material was CD8+ T cells sorted from blood, obtained at week 0. The receptors were gathered from a human donor with alopecia areata.

In the case of this clone: The identical CDR3 is also encoded by other nucleotide sequences in the sample. The chain combines TRBV7-9 with TRBJ2-3; D not certain. With 0 bases removed from V and 3 bases from J, the gap between germline ends came to 4 bases. The CDR3 is 13 amino acids. Germline lookup yields CDR1 SEHNR and CDR2 FQNEAQ (reference sequence). CDR3 region: CASSLASTDTQYF. The CDR3 DNA follows: TGTGCCAGCAGCTTAGCGTCGACAGATACGCAGTATTTT. Full variable domain (rest looked up from reference TRBV7-9 and TRBJ2-3): DTGVSQNPRHKITKRGQNVTFRCDPISEHNRLYWYRQTLGQGPEFLTYFQNEAQLEKSRLLSDRFSAERPKGSFSTLEIQRTEQGDSAMYLCASSLASTDTQYFGPGTRLTVL.

This clone was observed a handful of times. This chain joins TRBV18 and TRBJ1-4; 9 nucleotides line up with TRBD1. Germline CDR1 is KGHSH and CDR2 is LQKENI. This CDR3 has 15 amino acids. The junction had 7 bases not matched to a gene; V was cut back by 4 bases and J by 7 bases. The CDR3 region has the DNA TGTGCCAGCTCACTAAGAGGGACAGGGATTGAAAAACTGTTTTTT. Translating it yields CASSLRGTGIEKLFF.